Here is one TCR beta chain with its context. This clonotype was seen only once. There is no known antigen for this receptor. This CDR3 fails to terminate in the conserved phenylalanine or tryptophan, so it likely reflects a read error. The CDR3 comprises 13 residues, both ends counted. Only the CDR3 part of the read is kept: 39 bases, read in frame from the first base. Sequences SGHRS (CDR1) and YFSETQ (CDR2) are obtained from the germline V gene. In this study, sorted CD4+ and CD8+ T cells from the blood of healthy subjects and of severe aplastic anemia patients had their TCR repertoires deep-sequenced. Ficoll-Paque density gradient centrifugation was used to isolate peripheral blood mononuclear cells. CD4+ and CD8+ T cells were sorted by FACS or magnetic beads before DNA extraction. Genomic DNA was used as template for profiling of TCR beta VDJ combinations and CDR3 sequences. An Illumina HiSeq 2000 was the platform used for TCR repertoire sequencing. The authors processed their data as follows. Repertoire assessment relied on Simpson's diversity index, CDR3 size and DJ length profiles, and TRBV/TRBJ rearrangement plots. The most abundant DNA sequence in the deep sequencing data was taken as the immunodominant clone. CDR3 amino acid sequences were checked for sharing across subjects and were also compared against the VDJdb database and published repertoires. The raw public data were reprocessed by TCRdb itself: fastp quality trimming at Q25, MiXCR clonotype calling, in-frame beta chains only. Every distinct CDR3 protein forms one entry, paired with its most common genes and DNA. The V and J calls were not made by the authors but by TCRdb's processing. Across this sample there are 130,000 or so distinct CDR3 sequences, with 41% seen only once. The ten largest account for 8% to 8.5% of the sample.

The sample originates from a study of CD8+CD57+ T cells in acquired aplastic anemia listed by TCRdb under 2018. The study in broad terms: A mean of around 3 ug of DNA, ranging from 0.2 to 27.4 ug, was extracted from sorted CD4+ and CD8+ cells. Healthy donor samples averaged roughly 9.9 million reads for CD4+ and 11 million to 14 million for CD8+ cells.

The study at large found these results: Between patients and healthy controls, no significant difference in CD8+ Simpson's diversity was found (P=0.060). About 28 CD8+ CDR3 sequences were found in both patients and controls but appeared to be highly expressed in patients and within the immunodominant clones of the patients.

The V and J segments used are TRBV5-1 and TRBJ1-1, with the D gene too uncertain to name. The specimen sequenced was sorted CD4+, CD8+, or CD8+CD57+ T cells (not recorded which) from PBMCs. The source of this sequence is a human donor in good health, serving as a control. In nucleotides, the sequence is TGCGCTAGCAGCGCGTCGGTGAACACTGAGGCTTTCTCT. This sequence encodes CASSASVNTEAFS.